The 20 T cell receptor beta chains in this list originate from one sample, sequenced in a study of blood T cell repertoires in COVID-19. The method was immunoSEQ multiplex PCR; TCRdb's version includes in-frame clones alone and lacks a portion of them. The sample includes roughly 250,000 clones, 85% to 90% of them seen just once. Material: PBMCs or T cells enriched from blood (not recorded which). Every receptor here comes from a woman between 45 and 65 years old who had recovered from COVID-19.

The chain employs TRBV24-1 and TRBJ2-2; TRBD2 matches at 14 bases. The CDR3 runs to 17 residues. CDR1 KGHDR and CDR2 SFDVKD come from the germline V gene. The V segment lost 4 bases and the J segment 5 bases; nucleotides outside the gene matches: 5. CDR3 protein: CATSDRGTSGRTGELFF. CDR3 coding DNA: TGTGCCACCAGTGACCGAGGGACTAGCGGGAGAACCGGGGAGCTGTTTTTT.

The J gene is TRBJ2-2, the V gene TRBV7-2; 8 bases fit TRBD2. The J segment lost 5 bases and the V segment lost 1 base, leaving 6 bases of the junction unmatched. Germline V gene data show CDR1 as SGHTA and CDR2 as FQGNSA. This CDR3 is built from 16 residues. The CDR3 spells CASSLDTGTRTGELFF. The DNA of the CDR3 is TGTGCCAGCAGCTTAGATACCGGGACTAGGACCGGGGAGCTGTTTTTT.

This sequence joins TRBV14 and TRBJ1-6; D is unresolved. V was shortened by 4 bases and J by 7 bases, with 11 bases between the two germline ends. There are 14 residues in the CDR3. The germline CDR1 and CDR2 sequences are SGHDN and FVKESK. CDR3 amino acids: CASSPEWPNSPLHF. CDR3 bases: TGTGCCAGCAGCCCGGAGTGGCCGAATTCACCCCTCCACTTT.

This chain uses TRBV4-1 with TRBJ2-7; TRBD2 might be the D (6 bases). The CDR3 runs to 17 residues. From germline, CDR1 is MGHRA and CDR2 YSYEKL. V was clipped by 1 base and J by 6 bases, with 22 bases between them. The CDR3 spells CASSQGGLHLSGSEQYF. In nucleotides, the CDR3 is TGCGCCAGCAGCCAAGGAGGACTACACCTCTCTGGGAGCGAGCAGTACTTC.

This clone appeared a single time. The chain links TRBV12-3 or TRBV12-4 to TRBJ2-7; D unresolved. There are 11 residues in the CDR3. The V gene lost 5 bases and the J gene lost 4 bases, with 6 bases spanning the gap. CDR3 in amino acids: CASSMRYEQYF. CDR3 nucleotide sequence: TGTGCCAGCAGTATGAGATACGAGCAGTACTTC.

The chain carries TRBV5-4 and TRBJ2-7; possibly TRBD2 for D (5 bases). There are 13 residues in the CDR3. Germline V gene lookup returns CDR1 SGHNT and CDR2 YYREEE (reference sequence). V shed 1 base and J shed 2 bases, with 7 bases lying between them. The chain's CDR3 is CASSLPGTYEQYF. CDR3 DNA: TGTGCCAGCAGCTTGCCCGGGACCTACGAGCAGTACTTC.

This chain uses TRBV2 with TRBJ2-1; 8 positions match TRBD2. Germline V gives CDR1 SNHLY, CDR2 FYNNEI. CDR3 size: 17 residues. V lost 6 bases and J lost 4; bases outside the gene matches: 14. Here the CDR3 DNA reads TGTGCCAGCAGGCACTCCCGAGCGGGGGCCGGATACAATGAGCAGTTCTTC. This codes for CASRHSRAGAGYNEQFF.

The table lists this clone with a count of one. This chain joins TRBV18 and TRBJ1-2, with unresolved D. Trimming cost V 6 bases and J 8 bases, with 19 bases left between them. The germline V gene has CDR1 KGHSH and CDR2 LQKENI. The CDR3 runs 14 residues. In nucleotides, the CDR3 is TGTGCCAGCTCCTTCGGGGAGGGCGCGTCCGGCTACACCTTC. It is translated as CASSFGEGASGYTF.

This clone was seen only a few times. The chain links TRBV24-1 to TRBJ1-2, with D possibly being TRBD1 (6 bases). This CDR3 is built from 16 residues. In germline, CDR1 is KGHDR, CDR2 SFDVKD. The V end lost 3 bases, the J end lost 6 bases, and 19 bases lay between the germline ends. In DNA, the CDR3 is TGTGCCACCAGTGATATACCAACAGGGAAGTCAGATGGCTACACCTTC. Protein product: CATSDIPTGKSDGYTF.

The chain is built from TRBV2 and TRBJ2-2, with TRBD2 identical over 12 bases. Germline V lookup: CDR1 SNHLY, CDR2 FYNNEI. J was trimmed by 4 bases and V by 6 bases; bases with no gene match: 3. The CDR3 length is 15 residues. CDR3 loop: CASRRTSGITGELFF. For the CDR3, the DNA is TGTGCCAGCAGAAGGACTAGCGGGATCACCGGGGAGCTGTTTTTT.

This chain uses TRBV7-8 with TRBJ2-7; 12 nucleotides line up with TRBD2. Germline CDR1 and CDR2: SGHVS and FQNEAQ. This CDR3 is 18 amino acids long. V lost 4 bases to trimming and J lost 1 base; unmatched junction nucleotides: 11. The CDR3 here is CASSSGGLAGLRSYEQYF. The CDR3 nucleotides read TGTGCCAGCAGCTCAGGCGGACTAGCGGGATTACGGTCCTACGAGCAGTACTTC.

This chain joins TRBV2 and TRBJ2-1; the match to TRBD2 covers 7 bases. Trimming removed 6 bases from V and 5 bases from J; junction bases left unmatched: 16. CDR3 size: 17 residues. Germline CDR1 SNHLY, CDR2 FYNNEI. The CDR3 here is CASRSRRLAETHNEQFF. CDR3 bases: TGTGCCAGCAGATCAAGGAGGCTAGCGGAGACGCACAATGAGCAGTTCTTC.

The chain is built from TRBV4-2 and TRBJ2-7; 10 bases agree with TRBD2. The junction had 5 bases not matched to a gene; V was cut back by 4 bases and J by 5 bases. Germline-derived CDR1 and CDR2 are LGHNA and YNFKEQ. The CDR3 length is 14 residues. CDR3 sequence: CASSPSGSSHEQYF. DNA of the CDR3: TGTGCCAGCAGCCCTAGCGGGAGTTCCCACGAGCAGTACTTC.

This clone has only one observation. The chain's CDR3 is CASSLAGQVSTYEQYF. The DNA of the CDR3 is TGTGCCAGCAGCTTAGCGGGACAGGTGTCTACTTACGAGCAGTACTTC. The rearrangement links TRBV7-2 to TRBJ2-7, with 8 bases matching TRBD1. This CDR3 has 16 amino acids. Germline V gives CDR1 SGHTA, CDR2 FQGNSA. The J segment lost 4 bases and the V segment lost 0 bases, leaving 8 bases of the junction unmatched.

The V call is TRBV18, the J call TRBJ2-7; unclear D gene. The CDR3 runs 15 residues. V shed 1 base and J shed 2 bases, with 12 bases lying between them. The V gene's germline CDR1 is KGHSH and CDR2 LQKENI. In DNA, the CDR3 is TGTGCCAGCTCACCACGAGTGGGTGAGGCCTACGAGCAGTACTTC. Encoded protein: CASSPRVGEAYEQYF.

The rearrangement joins TRBV19 to TRBJ2-5; the D gene is possibly TRBD2 (5 bases). The CDR3 has 15 amino acids. Trimming removed 3 bases from V and 2 bases from J, with 13 bases in between. The V gene's germline CDR1 is LNHDA and CDR2 SQIVND (reference sequence). The CDR3 nucleotides read TGTGCCAGTAGTATTACGGGAACGAAACAAGAGACCCAGTACTTC. This codes for CASSITGTKQETQYF.

The rearrangement uses TRBV2 and TRBJ2-2, with D hard to call. The CDR3 has 12 residues. CDR1 is SNHLY and CDR2 is FYNNEI in the germline V gene. Trimming left V 7 bases short and J 1 base short, with 4 bases between. Here the CDR3 DNA reads TGTGCCAGCACTTGGAACACCGGGGAGCTGTTTTTT. The encoded protein is CASTWNTGELFF.

This chain connects TRBV30 to TRBJ2-1; a weak D match, TRBD2 (5 bases). CDR1 is GTSNPN, CDR2 SVGIG, per germline (reference sequence). This CDR3 region has 14 residues. Trimming pared 5 bases from V and 0 bases from J, leaving 11 bases between. The CDR3, as DNA: TGTGCCTGGGCGGGTGGATCCTCCTACAATGAGCAGTTCTTC. Its protein product is CAWAGGSSYNEQFF. The full variable domain, rest sourced from reference TRBV30 and TRBJ2-1, is SQTIHQWPATLVQPVGSPLSLECTVEGTSNPNLYWYRQAAGRGLQLLFYSVGIGQISSEVPQNLSASRPQDRQFILSSKKLLLSDSGFYLCAWAGGSSYNEQFFGPGTRLTVL.

J is TRBJ2-7 and V is TRBV14; unclear D gene. Germline assignment: CDR1 SGHDN and CDR2 FVKESK. CDR3 size: 13 residues. V was trimmed by 7 bases and J by 7 bases, leaving 17 bases between them. Here the CDR3 DNA reads TGTGCCAGCACCGATAGCAAGGTCGGGGAGCAGTACTTC. Amino acids: CASTDSKVGEQYF.

V gene TRBV28 combines with J gene TRBJ1-6; D might be TRBD1 (6 bases). This CDR3 is built from 13 residues. The V and J ends lost 6 bases and 12 bases respectively, with 15 bases between them. The germline V gene has CDR1 MDHEN and CDR2 SYDVKM. The CDR3 DNA sequence: TGTGCCAGCAGCCCCACGAGGGGGGGACCCCTCCACTTT. Translating gives CASSPTRGGPLHF. Filled out from reference TRBV28 and TRBJ1-6, the complete variable domain reads DVKVTQSSRYLVKRTGEKVFLECVQDMDHENMFWYRQDPGLGLRLIYFSYDVKMKEKGDIPEGYSVSREKKERFSLILESASTNQTSMYLCASSPTRGGPLHFGNGTRLTVT.